These 28 T cell receptor beta chains came from one sample sequenced in a study of shared clonotypes between healthy human individuals. Terminally differentiated effector memory CD45RA+ cells were excluded from the naive CD8 cells, which were CD45RO-negative and positively selected for CCR7. The repertoire was sequenced with immunoSEQ multiplex PCR; TCRdb's copy has only in-frame clones and lacks some. The sample lists roughly 1,800,000 clones; roughly 95% were seen once. The sequencing sample was made of naive CD8+ T cells sorted from blood. The receptors were sampled from a man aged 18-30 years in good health.

The V gene is TRBV4-3, the J gene TRBJ2-7, with 9 bases fitting TRBD2. In germline, CDR1 is LGHNA, CDR2 YSLEER. The CDR3 has 14 residues. V lost 1 base and J lost 5; bases outside the gene matches: 3. The CDR3 sequence: CASSQVRTSDEQYF. CDR3 coding DNA: TGCGCCAGCAGCCAAGTCCGGACTAGCGACGAGCAGTACTTC.

This chain connects TRBV6-6 to TRBJ2-7; D might be TRBD2 (5 bases). The CDR3 length is 16 residues. Germline V gene lookup returns CDR1 MNHNY and CDR2 SVGAGI (reference sequence). The ends were cut back, 4 bases at V and 2 bases at J, with 18 bases in the middle. The CDR3 loop reads CASSLPPRSSAYEQYF. For the CDR3, the DNA is TGTGCCAGCAGTTTACCCCCCCGCAGTAGCGCCTACGAGCAGTACTTC.

Concerning this clone itself: Other nucleotide sequences from this sample produce the same CDR3. The V gene is TRBV9, the J gene TRBJ2-3; D call uncertain. With 3 bases removed from V and 5 bases from J, the gap between germline ends came to 4 bases. The germline gives CDR1 SGDLS, CDR2 YYNGEE. There are 11 residues in the CDR3. DNA of the CDR3: TGTGCCAGCAGCGGGGGAGATACGCAGTATTTT. Protein product: CASSGGDTQYF.

This chain uses TRBV28 with TRBJ2-2; D is unresolved. From germline, CDR1 is MDHEN and CDR2 SYDVKM. V lost 1 base and J 6 bases, leaving 6 bases between the germline ends. CDR3 size: 13 residues. This chain's CDR3 is CASSLSEAGELFF. CDR3 DNA sequence: TGTGCCAGCAGTTTATCCGAAGCCGGGGAGCTGTTTTTT.

This sequence joins TRBV5-4 and TRBJ1-2, with D unclear. Germline CDR1 and CDR2: SGHNT and YYREEE (reference sequence). Deletions cut 0 bases from V and 4 bases from J, with 22 bases between. The CDR3 spans 18 residues. The CDR3 spells CASSLASGPLPPRYGYTF. CDR3 bases: TGTGCCAGCAGCTTGGCCTCCGGTCCTCTTCCCCCTCGCTATGGCTACACCTTC. Together with reference TRBV5-4 and TRBJ1-2, the CDR3 gives the full variable domain: ETGVTQSPTHLIKTRGQQVTLRCSSQSGHNTVSWYQQALGQGPQFIFQYYREEENGRGNFPPRFSGLQFPNYSSELNVNALELDDSALYLCASSLASGPLPPRYGYTFGSGTRLTVV.

With respect to this clone: The sample holds other DNA sequences that translate to the same CDR3. The rearrangement uses TRBV5-1 and TRBJ1-1, with no clear D. Looked up from germline, CDR1 is SGHRS and CDR2 is YFSETQ. This CDR3 has 13 amino acids. V lost 2 bases, J lost 1 base, and 6 bases lay in between. The CDR3 DNA reads TGCGCCAGCAGCTTAGGCCCGAACACTGAAGCTTTCTTT. As protein: CASSLGPNTEAFF.

This chain uses TRBV6-1 with TRBJ2-7, with TRBD1 matching over 11 bases. With V trimmed by 1 base and J by 3 bases, 8 bases remained unmatched. This CDR3 comprises 17 residues. Germline CDR1 and CDR2: MNHNS and SASEGT. The CDR3 DNA reads TGTGCCAGCAGTGAAGGGACCCCGGACAGGGGGCTCTACGAGCAGTACTTC. Protein sequence: CASSEGTPDRGLYEQYF.

The chain carries TRBV7-9 and TRBJ1-5; possible D gene TRBD1, 5 bases. V was shortened by 4 bases and J by 5 bases, with 12 bases between the two germline ends. This CDR3 spans 14 amino acids. CDR1 and CDR2 (germline): SEHNR, FQNEAQ (reference sequence). CDR3 residues: CASSSGLGDQPQHF. CDR3 in DNA: TGTGCCAGCAGCTCAGGGCTTGGCGATCAGCCCCAGCATTTT.

V usage is TRBV7-9 and J usage is TRBJ2-7; 9 nucleotides agree with TRBD1. The V segment lost 10 bases and the J segment 2 bases; nucleotides outside the gene matches: 9. Per germline, CDR1 SEHNR and CDR2 FQNEAQ (reference sequence). The length of the CDR3 is 14 residues. The CDR3 is CATQRDRATYEQYF. CDR3 sequence (DNA): TGTGCCACACAACGGGACAGGGCTACCTACGAGCAGTACTTC.

The chain joins TRBV19 to TRBJ2-7; 9 positions match TRBD1. J gave up 5 bases and V 5 bases, and 4 bases lay outside the gene matches. This CDR3 region has 13 residues. CDR1 and CDR2 from the germline V gene are LNHDA and SQIVND (reference sequence). Written as DNA, the CDR3 is TGTGCCAGTAGTTGGGGGACAGGGAACGAGCAGTACTTC. Its protein is CASSWGTGNEQYF.

On this clone itself: The sample carries other DNA sequences with the same CDR3. The rearrangement joins TRBV4-1 to TRBJ2-7; a weak D match, TRBD2 (5 bases). Trimming took off 3 bases at V and 4 bases at J, with 10 bases between the two ends. Germline V gene sequence: CDR1 MGHRA, CDR2 YSYEKL. This CDR3 is 13 amino acids long. The CDR3 DNA sequence: TGCGCCAGCAGCCAGGGGAGAACTTACGAGCAGTACTTC. Translation gives CASSQGRTYEQYF.

The chain is built from TRBV7-2 and TRBJ2-2; maybe TRBD1 (5 bases). V lost 5 bases and J lost 1, with 17 bases in between. CDR3 length: 17 residues. Germline V gives CDR1 SGHTA, CDR2 FQGNSA. The DNA for the CDR3 is TGTGCCAGCAGCACCCTGGCCAGGGCCATGAACACCGGGGAGCTGTTTTTT. Its protein product is CASSTLARAMNTGELFF.

This chain connects TRBV9 to TRBJ1-2, with a tentative D call TRBD1 (5 bases). V was cut by 4 bases and J by 4 bases, with 23 bases left in between. The germline V gene has CDR1 SGDLS and CDR2 YYNGEE. The CDR3 extends over 17 amino acids. The CDR3 spells CASSPPWGRSLTYGYTF. In DNA form, the CDR3 reads TGTGCCAGCAGCCCTCCCTGGGGACGCTCGCTAACCTATGGCTACACCTTC. The whole variable domain, filled in from reference TRBV9 and TRBJ1-2, reads DSGVTQTPKHLITATGQRVTLRCSPRSGDLSVYWYQQSLDQGLQFLIQYYNGEERAKGNILERFSAQQFPDLHSELNLSSLELGDSALYFCASSPPWGRSLTYGYTFGSGTRLTVV.

The CDR3 reads CASRQPLGDTQYF. As DNA, the CDR3 is TGTGCCAGCAGACAACCCCTAGGGGATACGCAGTATTTT. V gene TRBV7-9 combines with J gene TRBJ2-3, with unresolved D. CDR1 is SEHNR and CDR2 is FQNEAQ in the germline V gene (reference sequence). V was clipped by 6 bases and J by 6 bases, with 13 bases between them. CDR3 length equals 13 residues.

J is TRBJ2-3 and V is TRBV28; 9 nucleotides agree with TRBD2. Germline V gene sequence: CDR1 MDHEN, CDR2 SYDVKM. After removal of 5 bases from V and 1 base from J, the junction contained 1 base not matched to a gene. The CDR3 is 14 amino acids. The CDR3 is CASSVAGGTDTQYF. The CDR3 nucleotides are TGTGCCAGCAGTGTAGCGGGGGGCACAGATACGCAGTATTTT.

This chain joins TRBV6-4 and TRBJ2-3; 12 bases agree with TRBD1. The junction had 5 bases not matched to a gene; V was cut back by 5 bases and J by 2 bases. Germline lookup yields CDR1 MRHNA and CDR2 SNTAGT. The CDR3 is 16 residues long. In DNA form, the CDR3 reads TGTGCCAGCAGTCAGGGACAGGGGGCCGCCACAGATACGCAGTATTTT. It translates to CASSQGQGAATDTQYF.

The rearrangement links TRBV9 to TRBJ2-7; 16 nucleotides match TRBD2. Germline CDR1 reads SGDLS; CDR2 reads YYNGEE. With 1 base clipped from V and 6 bases from J, the junction kept 7 bases outside the gene matches. There are 17 residues in the CDR3. CDR3 loop: CASSVTGTSGGAGEQYF. The CDR3 nucleotides read TGTGCCAGCAGCGTAACCGGGACTAGCGGGGGGGCCGGCGAGCAGTACTTC.

The J gene is TRBJ2-7, the V gene TRBV18; TRBD1 might be the D (6 bases). The germline V gene encodes CDR1 KGHSH and CDR2 LQKENI. Trimming cost V 10 bases and J 0 bases, with 13 bases left between them. The CDR3 sequence is 13 residues long. The CDR3 region is CATRDTDSYEQYF. The DNA for the CDR3 is TGTGCCACGAGGGACACTGACTCCTACGAGCAGTACTTC.

This chain uses TRBV11-2 with TRBJ1-3; a possible D gene is TRBD1 (6 bases). V gave up 4 bases and J gave up 0 bases, with 13 bases separating them. The CDR3 spans 16 residues. The germline gives CDR1 SGHAT, CDR2 FQNNGV. The chain's CDR3 is CASSYLTGGSGNTIYF. The DNA of the CDR3 is TGTGCCAGCAGCTACTTGACAGGAGGCTCTGGAAACACCATATATTTT. Full variable domain (remainder filled in from reference TRBV11-2 and TRBJ1-3): EAGVAQSPRYKIIEKRQSVAFWCNPISGHATLYWYQQILGQGPKLLIQFQNNGVVDDSQLPKDRFSAERLKGVDSTLKIQPAKLEDSAVYLCASSYLTGGSGNTIYFGEGSWLTVV.

This CDR3 is CASSDSLQPQHF. CDR3 nucleotide sequence: TGTGCCAGCAGCGATAGCCTCCAGCCCCAGCATTTT. V and J are TRBV7-2 and TRBJ1-5; D is undetermined. CDR1 is SGHTA, CDR2 FQGNSA, per germline. The CDR3 has 12 amino acids. The V gene lost 5 bases and the J gene lost 7 bases, with 9 bases spanning the gap.

The chain links TRBV25-1 to TRBJ2-1; tentatively, D is TRBD1 (5 bases). The CDR3 contains 13 residues. Between the trimmed V and J ends, which lost 7 bases and 3 bases, there was a span of 10 bases. CDR1 MGHDK and CDR2 SYGVNS come from the germline V gene. The CDR3 DNA reads TGTGCCAGCAAAGAGGACAACTACAATGAGCAGTTCTTC. Its translation is CASKEDNYNEQFF.

V gene TRBV11-2 combines with J gene TRBJ2-5; D is unclear. With 3 bases removed from V and 2 bases from J, the gap between germline ends came to 13 bases. Germline CDR1 and CDR2: SGHAT and FQNNGV. The CDR3 contains 15 residues. The CDR3 region has the DNA TGTGCCAGCAGCTTTAGAGGCAGCCAGCAAGAGACCCAGTACTTC. Protein product: CASSFRGSQQETQYF.

The J gene is TRBJ1-4, the V gene TRBV18; 8 positions match TRBD1. The CDR3 has 13 amino acids. Germline-derived CDR1 and CDR2 are KGHSH and LQKENI. V was pared by 3 bases and J by 7 bases, with 1 base of the junction left unmatched. CDR3 loop: CASSPTGAEKLFF. CDR3 DNA: TGTGCCAGCTCACCGACAGGGGCTGAAAAACTGTTTTTT.

This chain uses TRBV2 with TRBJ2-7; D might be TRBD2 (6 bases). Trimming took 7 bases from V and 4 from J, leaving 20 bases between them. The CDR3 loop spans 15 amino acids. Germline CDR1 is SNHLY and CDR2 is FYNNEI. The CDR3 region has the DNA TGTGCCAGCACCAAAGGACCTTCAGGGACTTACGAGCAGTACTTC. This translates into CASTKGPSGTYEQYF.

The genes are TRBV5-6 and TRBJ2-7, with 8 nucleotides matching TRBD1. The CDR3 covers 14 residues. With 2 bases clipped from V and 3 bases from J, the junction kept 4 bases outside the gene matches. Germline V gene data show CDR1 as SGHDT and CDR2 as YYEEEE. The CDR3 coding sequence is TGTGCCAGCAGCTTCTCGGACAGGGTCTACGAGCAGTACTTC. It translates to CASSFSDRVYEQYF. The complete variable domain, with remaining parts taken from reference TRBV5-6 and TRBJ2-7, reads DAGVTQSPTHLIKTRGQQVTLRCSPKSGHDTVSWYQQALGQGPQFIFQYYEEEERQRGNFPDRFSGHQFPNYSSELNVNALLLGDSALYLCASSFSDRVYEQYFGPGTRLTVT.

The V call is TRBV7-8, the J call TRBJ2-7; D tentatively fits TRBD1 or TRBD2 (6 bases each). V was clipped by 8 bases and J by 3 bases, with 14 bases between them. Germline loops: CDR1 SGHVS, CDR2 FQNEAQ. The CDR3 length is 13 residues. This CDR3 reads CASGPGAGYEQYF. CDR3 bases: TGTGCCAGCGGGCCGGGGGCTGGCTACGAGCAGTACTTC.

V is TRBV15 and J is TRBJ2-7; weak D call: TRBD1 (5 bases). The CDR3 is made up of 13 amino acids. Trimming pared 5 bases from V and 3 bases from J, leaving 11 bases between. Germline V gene lookup returns CDR1 LNHNV and CDR2 YYDKDF (reference sequence). The CDR3 region has the DNA TGTGCCACCAGCCCTGGACATTTCTACGAGCAGTACTTC. Amino acids: CATSPGHFYEQYF.

In regard to this clone: Additional DNA sequences in this sample encode the identical CDR3. The chain has TRBV5-1 and TRBJ1-2; D is perhaps TRBD1 (6 bases). Trimming took off 2 bases at V and 2 bases at J, with 10 bases between the two ends. The CDR3 has 14 residues. Looked up from germline, CDR1 is SGHRS and CDR2 is YFSETQ. DNA for the CDR3: TGCGCCAGCAGCTTAGGGCAGGGGAACTATGGCTACACCTTC. Translated, it gives CASSLGQGNYGYTF.